The 21 T cell receptor beta chains below all came from one sample that was sequenced in a study of blood T cell repertoires in COVID-19. Some clones are missing from TCRdb's copy, which holds only in-frame ones; the method was immunoSEQ multiplex PCR. The sample shows roughly 290,000 clones, 89% of them seen only once. Sequencing was performed on peripheral blood. Every receptor here comes from a woman in her sixties or seventies with acute or convalescent COVID-19.

This chain links TRBV5-8 with TRBJ1-5; perhaps TRBD1 as D (5 bases). The germline V gene encodes CDR1 SGHTS and CDR2 YDEGEE. Trimming removed 1 base from V and 5 bases from J, with 10 bases in between. This CDR3 contains 14 residues. CDR3: CASSLWQGDQPQHF. CDR3 DNA: TGTGCCAGCAGCTTGTGGCAGGGTGATCAGCCCCAGCATTTT.

The chain combines TRBV6-2 or TRBV6-3 with TRBJ1-4; 11 bases fit TRBD1. Germline trimming cut 4 bases from V and 4 bases from J; bases unmatched to any gene: 8. Germline CDR1 MNHEY, CDR2 SVGEGT. CDR3 length equals 17 residues. The CDR3, as DNA: TGTGCCAGCAGTTCGTCCGGGACAGGGGGGATTAATGAAAAACTGTTTTTT. It yields the protein CASSSSGTGGINEKLFF.

V gene TRBV28 combines with J gene TRBJ2-1; 7 positions agree with TRBD2. The CDR3 length is 17 residues. In germline, CDR1 is MDHEN, CDR2 SYDVKM. The V segment lost 5 bases and the J segment 6 bases; nucleotides outside the gene matches: 16. The CDR3 bases are TGTGCCAGCAGTGAAGTGGGAGGGCCACTATCTCTCAATGAGCAGTTCTTC. This sequence encodes CASSEVGGPLSLNEQFF.

The chain recombines TRBV27 with TRBJ1-1; 9 bases map to TRBD1. There are 15 residues in the CDR3. V lost 5 bases to trimming and J lost 3 bases; unmatched junction nucleotides: 7. Germline V gene sequence: CDR1 MNHEY, CDR2 SMNVEV (reference sequence). The chain's CDR3 is CASSGMDRGDTEAFF. The CDR3 DNA sequence: TGTGCCAGCAGTGGAATGGACAGGGGAGACACTGAAGCTTTCTTT.

This chain uses TRBV15 with TRBJ2-3, with D possibly matching TRBD2 (5 bases). Per the germline V gene, CDR1 is LNHNV and CDR2 is YYDKDF (reference sequence). CDR3 length equals 15 residues. Trimming removed 5 bases from V and 1 base from J, with 13 bases in between. The DNA of the CDR3 is TGTGCCACCAGCTACCGGGCGGGCCGCACAGATACGCAGTATTTT. This gives the protein CATSYRAGRTDTQYF.

This chain joins TRBV29-1 and TRBJ2-3; weak D call: TRBD2 (5 bases). V lost 3 bases and J 1 base, leaving 14 bases between the germline ends. This CDR3 is built from 15 residues. Germline assignment: CDR1 SQVTM and CDR2 ANQGSEA. CDR3 region: CSVEGDPGGTDTQYF. The CDR3 DNA is TGCAGCGTTGAGGGAGACCCCGGTGGCACAGATACGCAGTATTTT.

The chain joins TRBV15 to TRBJ1-5; TRBD1 agrees at 7 bases. This CDR3 is built from 17 residues. Germline-derived CDR1 and CDR2 are LNHNV and YYDKDF (reference sequence). The trim removed 3 bases at V and 0 bases at J, leaving 8 bases unmatched. The CDR3 sequence is CATSRLPGGFSNQPQHF. The DNA of the CDR3 is TGTGCCACCAGCAGGCTCCCAGGGGGTTTTAGCAATCAGCCCCAGCATTTT.

The gene calls are TRBV19 and TRBJ2-5, with 10 nucleotides matching TRBD2. The length of the CDR3 is 18 residues. The V gene end was trimmed by 3 bases and the J gene end by 5 bases; junction bases not matched to a gene: 15. CDR1 LNHDA and CDR2 SQIVND come from the germline V gene (reference sequence). The CDR3 DNA reads as TGTGCCAGTAGTATGGGAGGGGGACTAGCGACCACGGGGGAGACCCAGTACTTC. Translating it yields CASSMGGGLATTGETQYF.

The chain is built from TRBV9 and TRBJ1-1; a weak D match, TRBD1 (5 bases). Germline CDR1 reads SGDLS; CDR2 reads YYNGEE. V was cut by 6 bases and J by 3 bases, with 12 bases left in between. The CDR3 spans 13 residues. The CDR3 nucleotides read TGTGCCAGCAAACCCGGGGGAGACACTGAAGCTTTCTTT. Translated: CASKPGGDTEAFF.

This rearrangement joins TRBV18 to TRBJ1-5; no firm D call. Deletions cut 0 bases from V and 2 bases from J, with 8 bases between. Looked up from germline, CDR1 is KGHSH and CDR2 is LQKENI. This CDR3 spans 15 amino acids. The CDR3 reads CASSPPAAGNQPQHF. DNA for the CDR3: TGTGCCAGCTCACCACCCGCCGCGGGCAATCAGCCCCAGCATTTT.

The chain is built from TRBV10-3 and TRBJ2-3; D not certain. The CDR3 covers 11 residues. Germline CDR1 ENHRY, CDR2 SYGVKD. Deletions cut 4 bases from V and 5 bases from J, with 4 bases between. CDR3 amino acids: CAISVKDTQYF. The CDR3 region has the DNA TGTGCCATCAGTGTAAAAGATACGCAGTATTTT.

The chain recombines TRBV6-2 or TRBV6-3 with TRBJ2-2; 8 nucleotides line up with TRBD2. Germline trimming cut 6 bases from V and 5 bases from J; bases unmatched to any gene: 8. The V gene's germline CDR1 is MNHEY and CDR2 SVGEGT. This CDR3 has 15 residues. CDR3 protein: CASSATGLGTGELFF. For the CDR3, the DNA is TGTGCCAGCAGCGCGACGGGACTAGGAACCGGGGAGCTGTTTTTT.

V usage is TRBV7-2 and J usage is TRBJ2-2; TRBD1 might be the D (5 bases). Per the germline V gene, CDR1 is SGHTA and CDR2 is FQGNSA. This CDR3 is 17 amino acids long. Between the trimmed V and J ends, which lost 2 bases and 4 bases, there was a span of 17 bases. CDR3 DNA sequence: TGTGCCAGCAGCTTACTTGGGGCAGGGATGGGCACCGGGGAGCTGTTTTTT. The encoded protein is CASSLLGAGMGTGELFF.

In DNA form, the CDR3 reads TGCAGCGTTTTCCGGGAGGGCCGGATTGAGCAGTTCTTC. This encodes CSVFREGRIEQFF. The chain employs TRBV29-1 and TRBJ2-1, with TRBD2 matching over 8 bases. V lost 5 bases to trimming and J lost 9 bases; unmatched junction nucleotides: 9. The CDR3 has 13 residues. The germline V gene encodes CDR1 SQVTM and CDR2 ANQGSEA.

This clone was seen a single time. V is TRBV6-2 or TRBV6-3 and J is TRBJ2-3, with a tentative D call TRBD2 (6 bases). Between the trimmed V and J ends, which lost 5 bases and 7 bases, there was a span of 22 bases. This CDR3 spans 16 amino acids. Germline CDR1 MNHEY, CDR2 SVGEGT. The CDR3 region has the DNA TGTGCCAGCAGTCGGGGGACTCGATCGCTAGCCCATACGCAGTATTTT. Translated: CASSRGTRSLAHTQYF.

The V call is TRBV19, the J call TRBJ2-5; D possibly corresponds to TRBD1 (6 bases). In germline, CDR1 is LNHDA, CDR2 SQIVND (reference sequence). This CDR3 is 14 amino acids long. V lost 3 bases, J lost 5 bases, and 13 bases lay in between. The CDR3 reads CASSIQGQWETQYF. The CDR3 DNA reads as TGTGCCAGTAGTATTCAGGGGCAATGGGAGACCCAGTACTTC.

The gene calls are TRBV5-6 and TRBJ2-1; 8 bases line up with TRBD2. Trimming took 2 bases from V and 4 from J; bases not matched to a gene: 5. Germline V lookup: CDR1 SGHDT, CDR2 YYEEEE. This CDR3 region has 15 residues. CDR3 protein: CASSLPGLGYNEQFF. CDR3 coding DNA: TGTGCCAGCAGCTTACCGGGACTAGGATACAATGAGCAGTTCTTC. Full variable domain (rest looked up from reference TRBV5-6 and TRBJ2-1): DAGVTQSPTHLIKTRGQQVTLRCSPKSGHDTVSWYQQALGQGPQFIFQYYEEEERQRGNFPDRFSGHQFPNYSSELNVNALLLGDSALYLCASSLPGLGYNEQFFGPGTRLTVL.

This chain uses TRBV19 with TRBJ1-1, with TRBD1 identical over 9 bases. The germline CDR1 and CDR2 sequences are LNHDA and SQIVND (reference sequence). J was trimmed by 5 bases and V by 10 bases; bases with no gene match: 11. The CDR3 has 14 amino acids. The CDR3: CATTGGEGETEAFF. The CDR3 region has the DNA TGTGCCACCACAGGGGGCGAGGGTGAAACTGAAGCTTTCTTT.

This chain connects TRBV10-3 to TRBJ1-4; 9 bases agree with TRBD1. This CDR3 contains 16 residues. V shed 4 bases, J shed 6 bases, and the junction held 9 bases outside the gene matches. The germline gives CDR1 ENHRY, CDR2 SYGVKD. The CDR3 is CAISGVPGQGYEKLFF. CDR3 DNA sequence: TGTGCCATCAGTGGCGTCCCGGGACAGGGATATGAAAAACTGTTTTTT.

The V gene is TRBV5-4, the J gene TRBJ2-3; TRBD2 aligns across 10 bases. The CDR3 sequence is 15 residues long. Looked up from germline, CDR1 is SGHNT and CDR2 is YYREEE (reference sequence). Trimming removed 4 bases from V and 1 base from J; junction bases left unmatched: 3. CDR3 nucleotide sequence: TGTGCCAGCAGCCGAACTAGCGGGGGCACAGATACGCAGTATTTT. Translating gives CASSRTSGGTDTQYF.

This chain links TRBV10-3 with TRBJ2-7; 7 bases map to TRBD2. CDR1 and CDR2 (germline): ENHRY, SYGVKD. V gave up 6 bases and J gave up 1 base; unmatched junction bases: 6. The CDR3 consists of 14 residues. The CDR3 spells CAISRGSGSYEQYF. The CDR3 DNA follows: TGTGCCATCAGCCGCGGGAGTGGGTCCTACGAGCAGTACTTC.